Presented here are 29 T cell receptor beta chains from one specimen sequenced in a study of blood T cell repertoires in COVID-19. Libraries were prepared by immunoSEQ multiplex PCR; TCRdb keeps only in-frame clonotypes and omits some of them. The table records fewer than 200,000 clones, about four fifths of them present only once. Sequenced: PBMCs or T cells enriched from blood (not recorded which). The receptors derive from a woman aged 45-59 years in a cohort exposed to, infected with or recovered from COVID-19 (not recorded which).

A single count supports this clone. This sequence joins TRBV28 and TRBJ1-1; D is uncertain. Per the germline V gene, CDR1 is MDHEN and CDR2 is SYDVKM. This CDR3 is 14 amino acids long. The V and J ends lost 6 bases and 5 bases respectively, with 16 bases between them. In nucleotides, the CDR3 is TGTGCCAGCAGGGCGGCGGCGGCGGGGACTGAAGCTTTCTTT. Its translation: CASRAAAAGTEAFF.

V gene TRBV11-3 combines with J gene TRBJ2-3; TRBD1 matches at 7 bases. Per the germline V gene, CDR1 is SGHNT and CDR2 is YENEEA. After removal of 3 bases from V and 4 bases from J, the junction contained 10 bases not matched to a gene. This CDR3 is built from 16 residues. The CDR3 loop reads CASSLGQSLGADTQYF. The CDR3, as DNA: TGTGCCAGCAGCTTGGGACAGTCATTAGGGGCAGATACGCAGTATTTT.

V gene TRBV3-1 (or the pseudogene TRBV3-2) combines with J gene TRBJ2-1, with 8 nucleotides matching TRBD2. Germline V gives CDR1 LGHDT, CDR2 YNNKEL (reference sequence). After removal of 6 bases from V and 12 bases from J, the junction contained 4 bases not matched to a gene. The CDR3 is made up of 11 amino acids. In DNA, the CDR3 is TGTGCCAGCAGGGGCGGGGGGTGGCAGTTCTTC. This translates into CASRGGGWQFF.

This clone has a handful of counts. This sequence joins TRBV6-5 and TRBJ2-1; a weak D match, TRBD1 (5 bases). The CDR3 is 14 residues long. Trimming removed 0 bases from V and 3 bases from J, with 6 bases in between. Germline values: CDR1 MNHEY, CDR2 SVGAGI. The CDR3 nucleotides read TGTGCCAGCAGTTACTCCAGGGTCTACAATGAGCAGTTCTTC. It codes for CASSYSRVYNEQFF.

The chain is built from TRBV28 and TRBJ1-2, with 11 bases identical to TRBD1. Germline values: CDR1 MDHEN, CDR2 SYDVKM. J gave up 2 bases and V 6 bases, and 11 bases lay outside the gene matches. The CDR3 is 17 residues long. The DNA of the CDR3 is TGTGCCAGCAGCCGAAGGACAGGGGGCTTTGGCAACTATGGCTACACCTTC. The encoded protein is CASSRRTGGFGNYGYTF.

This clone was recorded once. V usage is TRBV15 and J usage is TRBJ2-7; perhaps TRBD1 as D (6 bases). The CDR3 is 16 residues long. Germline V gene lookup returns CDR1 LNHNV and CDR2 YYDKDF (reference sequence). V lost 3 bases, J lost 2 bases, and 17 bases lay in between. The CDR3 nucleotides are TGTGCCACCAGCAGGTGGGGTGCTGGGGGCACCTACGAGCAGTACTTC. Protein: CATSRWGAGGTYEQYF.

CDR3 region: CASSLQGYSYTF. For the CDR3, the DNA is TGCGCCAGCAGCTTACAGGGTTACAGCTACACCTTC. V is TRBV5-1 and J is TRBJ1-2; D might be TRBD1 (6 bases). Trimming stripped 2 bases from V and 9 bases from J, with 11 bases between. This CDR3 spans 12 amino acids. Germline assignment: CDR1 SGHRS and CDR2 YFSETQ.

In DNA, the CDR3 is TGTGCCAGCAGTTTCGACCAGGGTGATCGAGAGACCCAGTACTTC. Encoded protein: CASSFDQGDRETQYF. The chain recombines TRBV6-5 with TRBJ2-5, with TRBD1 as a possible D gene (5 bases). Germline loops: CDR1 MNHEY, CDR2 SVGAGI. There are 15 residues in the CDR3. V was clipped by 4 bases and J by 4 bases, with 16 bases between them.

The chain carries TRBV7-9 and TRBJ1-1, with 10 bases that match TRBD1. Germline V gives CDR1 SEHNR, CDR2 FQNEAQ (reference sequence). The junction had 6 bases not matched to a gene; V was cut back by 5 bases and J by 3 bases. This CDR3 has 15 amino acids. This CDR3 is CASSIRTGGHTEAFF. CDR3 sequence (DNA): TGTGCCAGCAGCATCCGGACAGGGGGGCACACTGAAGCTTTCTTT.

This clone has a single count. The rearrangement joins TRBV19 to TRBJ1-2, with a tentative D call TRBD1 (6 bases). Trimming cost V 2 bases and J 2 bases, with 21 bases left between them. Germline V gene data show CDR1 as LNHDA and CDR2 as SQIVND (reference sequence). The CDR3 runs to 18 residues. As DNA, the CDR3 is TGTGCCAGTAGTATAACCGCTGGACAGAAGGCTATCAACTATGGCTACACCTTC. It translates to CASSITAGQKAINYGYTF.

The V and J genes are TRBV5-4 and TRBJ2-5; D ambiguous. Trimming cost V 4 bases and J 5 bases, with 21 bases left between them. CDR1 is SGHNT, CDR2 YYREEE, per germline (reference sequence). The CDR3 spans 16 residues. The CDR3, as DNA: TGTGCCAGCAGCGCCATCTCCGGTCCCGCGGCGGAGACCCAGTACTTC. This codes for CASSAISGPAAETQYF.

V is TRBV6-5 and J is TRBJ1-5; 7 positions agree with TRBD1. The length of the CDR3 is 14 residues. The germline CDR1 and CDR2 sequences are MNHEY and SVGAGI. The ends lost 8 bases at V and 1 base at J; junction bases unmatched: 5. The DNA for the CDR3 is TGTGCCAGCGCAGGGGGTGGGAGCAATCAGCCCCAGCATTTT. Encoded protein: CASAGGGSNQPQHF.

The chain combines TRBV20-1 with TRBJ1-2; possible D gene TRBD1, 5 bases. In germline, CDR1 is DFQATT, CDR2 SNEGSKA (reference sequence). This CDR3 comprises 14 residues. The ends were cut back, 3 bases at V and 6 bases at J, with 17 bases in the middle. The CDR3 DNA reads as TGCAGTGCTAGTTTGGGGCCTCCGGGGGATGGCTACACCTTC. This translates into CSASLGPPGDGYTF.

This chain joins TRBV2 and TRBJ1-1; TRBD1 is a possible D gene (5 bases). V was trimmed by 6 bases and J by 5 bases, leaving 19 bases between them. The CDR3 extends over 15 amino acids. Germline V gene sequence: CDR1 SNHLY, CDR2 FYNNEI. This CDR3 reads CASSPVGVEGTEAFF. CDR3 nucleotide sequence: TGTGCCAGCAGCCCAGTCGGGGTGGAGGGGACTGAAGCTTTCTTT. Based on the CDR3 plus reference TRBV2 and TRBJ1-1, the full variable domain is EPEVTQTPSHQVTQMGQEVILRCVPISNHLYFYWYRQILGQKVEFLVSFYNNEISEKSEIFDDQFSVERPDGSNFTLKIRSTKLEDSAMYFCASSPVGVEGTEAFFGQGTRLTVV.

The sample holds one count of this clone. The V and J genes are TRBV13 and TRBJ2-1; 7 nucleotides agree with TRBD2. V lost 7 bases and J lost 6; bases outside the gene matches: 15. The CDR3 has 16 residues. CDR1 PRHDT and CDR2 FYEKMQ come from the germline V gene (reference sequence). CDR3 coding DNA: TGTGCCAGCACCCCTCCGCTAGCGGAGTCGATCAATGAGCAGTTCTTC. Protein sequence: CASTPPLAESINEQFF.

This clone was detected only once. V gene TRBV6-6 combines with J gene TRBJ2-2; 8 nucleotides align to TRBD1. Germline V CDR1 and CDR2: MNHNY, SVGAGI (reference sequence). Losses at the gene ends were 5 bases for V and 4 bases for J; bases not matched to a gene: 3. CDR3 length equals 14 residues. This CDR3 is CASSDRGITGELFF. As DNA, the CDR3 is TGTGCCAGCAGTGACAGGGGAATCACCGGGGAGCTGTTTTTT.

J is TRBJ2-7 and V is TRBV7-3; the match to TRBD2 covers 8 bases. Germline lookup yields CDR1 SGHTA and CDR2 FQGTGA. V was clipped by 2 bases and J by 5 bases; unmatched bases: 2. There are 13 residues in the CDR3. The CDR3 protein is CASSLREGHEQYF. DNA of the CDR3: TGTGCCAGCAGCTTACGGGAGGGCCACGAGCAGTACTTC.

This clone appeared a single time. The chain couples TRBV5-1 to TRBJ2-2; 8 bases fit TRBD1. From germline, CDR1 is SGHRS and CDR2 YFSETQ. This CDR3 is built from 17 residues. The V gene end was trimmed by 4 bases and the J gene end by 5 bases; junction bases not matched to a gene: 13. The CDR3 loop reads CASSPADRGDRTGELFF. For the CDR3, the DNA is TGCGCCAGCAGCCCAGCCGACAGGGGCGATAGGACCGGGGAGCTGTTTTTT. Based on the CDR3 plus reference TRBV5-1 and TRBJ2-2, the full variable domain is KAGVTQTPRYLIKTRGQQVTLSCSPISGHRSVSWYQQTPGQGLQFLFEYFSETQRNKGNFPGRFSGRQFSNSRSEMNVSTLELGDSALYLCASSPADRGDRTGELFFGEGSRLTVL.

The count of this clone is one. This chain joins TRBV6-6 and TRBJ1-5, with D possibly TRBD1 on 6 matching bases. CDR1 and CDR2 (germline): MNHNY, SVGAGI (reference sequence). V lost 8 bases and J lost 2, with 10 bases in between. The CDR3 is made up of 13 amino acids. The chain's CDR3 is CASSRGGNQPQHF. The CDR3 DNA reads TGTGCCAGCTCCAGGGGCGGCAATCAGCCCCAGCATTTT.

The J gene is TRBJ2-3, the V gene TRBV5-1; TRBD2 matches at 12 bases. This CDR3 has 15 residues. Germline assignment: CDR1 SGHRS and CDR2 YFSETQ. V gave up 4 bases and J gave up 6 bases; unmatched junction bases: 6. This CDR3 is CASSLGLAGPDTQYF. CDR3 nucleotide sequence: TGCGCCAGCAGCCTGGGACTAGCGGGCCCCGATACGCAGTATTTT.

V gene TRBV7-9 combines with J gene TRBJ1-2; no clear D gene. V lost 5 bases and J lost 7, with 11 bases in between. Germline CDR1 reads SEHNR; CDR2 reads FQNEAQ (reference sequence). The CDR3 has 12 residues. The CDR3 nucleotides are TGTGCCAGCAGCCGCGAGAATGGTGGCTACACCTTC. Amino acid sequence: CASSRENGGYTF. The complete variable domain, with remaining parts taken from reference TRBV7-9 and TRBJ1-2, reads DTGVSQNPRHKITKRGQNVTFRCDPISEHNRLYWYRQTLGQGPEFLTYFQNEAQLEKSRLLSDRFSAERPKGSFSTLEIQRTEQGDSAMYLCASSRENGGYTFGSGTRLTVV.

The V gene is TRBV7-2, the J gene TRBJ1-1; possible D gene TRBD1, 6 bases. There are 15 residues in the CDR3. The germline V gene has CDR1 SGHTA and CDR2 FQGNSA. Trimming cost V 2 bases and J 1 base, with 11 bases left between them. CDR3 nucleotide sequence: TGTGCCAGCAGCTTAAACAGGGTGACGAACACTGAAGCTTTCTTT. Translated, it gives CASSLNRVTNTEAFF.

CDR3: CASRRVDSYGYTF. The CDR3 nucleotides read TGTGCCAGCCGCCGGGTGGATTCCTATGGCTACACCTTC. The rearrangement joins TRBV27 to TRBJ1-2; D not certain. Germline CDR1 reads MNHEY; CDR2 reads SMNVEV (reference sequence). V lost 8 bases and J lost 4, with 14 bases in between. The CDR3 covers 13 residues.

In its sample, this clone was seen once. This chain uses TRBV7-8 with TRBJ2-2; TRBD2 aligns across 13 bases. The CDR3 loop spans 15 amino acids. The V gene's germline CDR1 is SGHVS and CDR2 FQNEAQ. Trimming cost V 5 bases and J 10 bases; bases outside gene matches: 7. CDR3 sequence reads: CASSVTGTSGEELFF. In DNA, the CDR3 is TGTGCCAGCAGCGTGACCGGGACTAGCGGGGAGGAGCTGTTTTTT.

V usage is TRBV19 and J usage is TRBJ1-5, with 10 bases that match TRBD1. J was trimmed by 5 bases and V by 3 bases; bases with no gene match: 4. From germline, CDR1 is LNHDA and CDR2 SQIVND (reference sequence). The CDR3 is 15 residues long. The DNA for the CDR3 is TGTGCCAGTAGTATCCGAGGGACAGGGGATCAGCCCCAGCATTTT. Translation: CASSIRGTGDQPQHF.

The chain links TRBV5-1 to TRBJ2-7; 8 nucleotides agree with TRBD2. The CDR3 loop spans 19 amino acids. The V and J ends lost 0 bases and 6 bases, in that order; junction bases with no gene match: 20. Germline V gene sequence: CDR1 SGHRS, CDR2 YFSETQ. The CDR3 is CASSLAGTSLFQSQSEQYF. The CDR3 region has the DNA TGCGCCAGCAGCTTGGCCGGGACTAGTCTGTTTCAGTCCCAGAGCGAGCAGTACTTC. Looking up the rest from reference TRBV5-1 and TRBJ2-7 gives the full variable domain: KAGVTQTPRYLIKTRGQQVTLSCSPISGHRSVSWYQQTPGQGLQFLFEYFSETQRNKGNFPGRFSGRQFSNSRSEMNVSTLELGDSALYLCASSLAGTSLFQSQSEQYFGPGTRLTVT.

The rearrangement joins TRBV6-2 or TRBV6-3 to TRBJ2-3, with D unresolved. From germline, CDR1 is MNHEY and CDR2 SVGEGT. There are 12 residues in the CDR3. V was cut by 0 bases and J by 7 bases, with 5 bases left in between. The CDR3 is CASSYSSNTQYF. The CDR3 nucleotides read TGTGCCAGCAGTTACTCTTCTAATACGCAGTATTTT.

This clone came up once. The V call is TRBV15, the J call TRBJ2-2; D may correspond to TRBD1 or TRBD2 (6 bases each). V was cut by 4 bases and J by 4 bases, with 10 bases left in between. Germline loops: CDR1 LNHNV, CDR2 YYDKDF (reference sequence). The CDR3 spans 14 residues. The CDR3 bases are TGTGCCACCAGCACAGAGGGGGGCACCGGGGAGCTGTTTTTT. It specifies CATSTEGGTGELFF.

V and J are TRBV5-1 and TRBJ2-7, with 10 bases aligning to TRBD2. Trimming took 2 bases from V and 2 from J; bases not matched to a gene: 4. Germline V lookup: CDR1 SGHRS, CDR2 YFSETQ. The CDR3 has 15 amino acids. The DNA for the CDR3 is TGCGCCAGCAGCTTCACAGCGGGGGGGACCTACGAGCAGTACTTC. As protein: CASSFTAGGTYEQYF.